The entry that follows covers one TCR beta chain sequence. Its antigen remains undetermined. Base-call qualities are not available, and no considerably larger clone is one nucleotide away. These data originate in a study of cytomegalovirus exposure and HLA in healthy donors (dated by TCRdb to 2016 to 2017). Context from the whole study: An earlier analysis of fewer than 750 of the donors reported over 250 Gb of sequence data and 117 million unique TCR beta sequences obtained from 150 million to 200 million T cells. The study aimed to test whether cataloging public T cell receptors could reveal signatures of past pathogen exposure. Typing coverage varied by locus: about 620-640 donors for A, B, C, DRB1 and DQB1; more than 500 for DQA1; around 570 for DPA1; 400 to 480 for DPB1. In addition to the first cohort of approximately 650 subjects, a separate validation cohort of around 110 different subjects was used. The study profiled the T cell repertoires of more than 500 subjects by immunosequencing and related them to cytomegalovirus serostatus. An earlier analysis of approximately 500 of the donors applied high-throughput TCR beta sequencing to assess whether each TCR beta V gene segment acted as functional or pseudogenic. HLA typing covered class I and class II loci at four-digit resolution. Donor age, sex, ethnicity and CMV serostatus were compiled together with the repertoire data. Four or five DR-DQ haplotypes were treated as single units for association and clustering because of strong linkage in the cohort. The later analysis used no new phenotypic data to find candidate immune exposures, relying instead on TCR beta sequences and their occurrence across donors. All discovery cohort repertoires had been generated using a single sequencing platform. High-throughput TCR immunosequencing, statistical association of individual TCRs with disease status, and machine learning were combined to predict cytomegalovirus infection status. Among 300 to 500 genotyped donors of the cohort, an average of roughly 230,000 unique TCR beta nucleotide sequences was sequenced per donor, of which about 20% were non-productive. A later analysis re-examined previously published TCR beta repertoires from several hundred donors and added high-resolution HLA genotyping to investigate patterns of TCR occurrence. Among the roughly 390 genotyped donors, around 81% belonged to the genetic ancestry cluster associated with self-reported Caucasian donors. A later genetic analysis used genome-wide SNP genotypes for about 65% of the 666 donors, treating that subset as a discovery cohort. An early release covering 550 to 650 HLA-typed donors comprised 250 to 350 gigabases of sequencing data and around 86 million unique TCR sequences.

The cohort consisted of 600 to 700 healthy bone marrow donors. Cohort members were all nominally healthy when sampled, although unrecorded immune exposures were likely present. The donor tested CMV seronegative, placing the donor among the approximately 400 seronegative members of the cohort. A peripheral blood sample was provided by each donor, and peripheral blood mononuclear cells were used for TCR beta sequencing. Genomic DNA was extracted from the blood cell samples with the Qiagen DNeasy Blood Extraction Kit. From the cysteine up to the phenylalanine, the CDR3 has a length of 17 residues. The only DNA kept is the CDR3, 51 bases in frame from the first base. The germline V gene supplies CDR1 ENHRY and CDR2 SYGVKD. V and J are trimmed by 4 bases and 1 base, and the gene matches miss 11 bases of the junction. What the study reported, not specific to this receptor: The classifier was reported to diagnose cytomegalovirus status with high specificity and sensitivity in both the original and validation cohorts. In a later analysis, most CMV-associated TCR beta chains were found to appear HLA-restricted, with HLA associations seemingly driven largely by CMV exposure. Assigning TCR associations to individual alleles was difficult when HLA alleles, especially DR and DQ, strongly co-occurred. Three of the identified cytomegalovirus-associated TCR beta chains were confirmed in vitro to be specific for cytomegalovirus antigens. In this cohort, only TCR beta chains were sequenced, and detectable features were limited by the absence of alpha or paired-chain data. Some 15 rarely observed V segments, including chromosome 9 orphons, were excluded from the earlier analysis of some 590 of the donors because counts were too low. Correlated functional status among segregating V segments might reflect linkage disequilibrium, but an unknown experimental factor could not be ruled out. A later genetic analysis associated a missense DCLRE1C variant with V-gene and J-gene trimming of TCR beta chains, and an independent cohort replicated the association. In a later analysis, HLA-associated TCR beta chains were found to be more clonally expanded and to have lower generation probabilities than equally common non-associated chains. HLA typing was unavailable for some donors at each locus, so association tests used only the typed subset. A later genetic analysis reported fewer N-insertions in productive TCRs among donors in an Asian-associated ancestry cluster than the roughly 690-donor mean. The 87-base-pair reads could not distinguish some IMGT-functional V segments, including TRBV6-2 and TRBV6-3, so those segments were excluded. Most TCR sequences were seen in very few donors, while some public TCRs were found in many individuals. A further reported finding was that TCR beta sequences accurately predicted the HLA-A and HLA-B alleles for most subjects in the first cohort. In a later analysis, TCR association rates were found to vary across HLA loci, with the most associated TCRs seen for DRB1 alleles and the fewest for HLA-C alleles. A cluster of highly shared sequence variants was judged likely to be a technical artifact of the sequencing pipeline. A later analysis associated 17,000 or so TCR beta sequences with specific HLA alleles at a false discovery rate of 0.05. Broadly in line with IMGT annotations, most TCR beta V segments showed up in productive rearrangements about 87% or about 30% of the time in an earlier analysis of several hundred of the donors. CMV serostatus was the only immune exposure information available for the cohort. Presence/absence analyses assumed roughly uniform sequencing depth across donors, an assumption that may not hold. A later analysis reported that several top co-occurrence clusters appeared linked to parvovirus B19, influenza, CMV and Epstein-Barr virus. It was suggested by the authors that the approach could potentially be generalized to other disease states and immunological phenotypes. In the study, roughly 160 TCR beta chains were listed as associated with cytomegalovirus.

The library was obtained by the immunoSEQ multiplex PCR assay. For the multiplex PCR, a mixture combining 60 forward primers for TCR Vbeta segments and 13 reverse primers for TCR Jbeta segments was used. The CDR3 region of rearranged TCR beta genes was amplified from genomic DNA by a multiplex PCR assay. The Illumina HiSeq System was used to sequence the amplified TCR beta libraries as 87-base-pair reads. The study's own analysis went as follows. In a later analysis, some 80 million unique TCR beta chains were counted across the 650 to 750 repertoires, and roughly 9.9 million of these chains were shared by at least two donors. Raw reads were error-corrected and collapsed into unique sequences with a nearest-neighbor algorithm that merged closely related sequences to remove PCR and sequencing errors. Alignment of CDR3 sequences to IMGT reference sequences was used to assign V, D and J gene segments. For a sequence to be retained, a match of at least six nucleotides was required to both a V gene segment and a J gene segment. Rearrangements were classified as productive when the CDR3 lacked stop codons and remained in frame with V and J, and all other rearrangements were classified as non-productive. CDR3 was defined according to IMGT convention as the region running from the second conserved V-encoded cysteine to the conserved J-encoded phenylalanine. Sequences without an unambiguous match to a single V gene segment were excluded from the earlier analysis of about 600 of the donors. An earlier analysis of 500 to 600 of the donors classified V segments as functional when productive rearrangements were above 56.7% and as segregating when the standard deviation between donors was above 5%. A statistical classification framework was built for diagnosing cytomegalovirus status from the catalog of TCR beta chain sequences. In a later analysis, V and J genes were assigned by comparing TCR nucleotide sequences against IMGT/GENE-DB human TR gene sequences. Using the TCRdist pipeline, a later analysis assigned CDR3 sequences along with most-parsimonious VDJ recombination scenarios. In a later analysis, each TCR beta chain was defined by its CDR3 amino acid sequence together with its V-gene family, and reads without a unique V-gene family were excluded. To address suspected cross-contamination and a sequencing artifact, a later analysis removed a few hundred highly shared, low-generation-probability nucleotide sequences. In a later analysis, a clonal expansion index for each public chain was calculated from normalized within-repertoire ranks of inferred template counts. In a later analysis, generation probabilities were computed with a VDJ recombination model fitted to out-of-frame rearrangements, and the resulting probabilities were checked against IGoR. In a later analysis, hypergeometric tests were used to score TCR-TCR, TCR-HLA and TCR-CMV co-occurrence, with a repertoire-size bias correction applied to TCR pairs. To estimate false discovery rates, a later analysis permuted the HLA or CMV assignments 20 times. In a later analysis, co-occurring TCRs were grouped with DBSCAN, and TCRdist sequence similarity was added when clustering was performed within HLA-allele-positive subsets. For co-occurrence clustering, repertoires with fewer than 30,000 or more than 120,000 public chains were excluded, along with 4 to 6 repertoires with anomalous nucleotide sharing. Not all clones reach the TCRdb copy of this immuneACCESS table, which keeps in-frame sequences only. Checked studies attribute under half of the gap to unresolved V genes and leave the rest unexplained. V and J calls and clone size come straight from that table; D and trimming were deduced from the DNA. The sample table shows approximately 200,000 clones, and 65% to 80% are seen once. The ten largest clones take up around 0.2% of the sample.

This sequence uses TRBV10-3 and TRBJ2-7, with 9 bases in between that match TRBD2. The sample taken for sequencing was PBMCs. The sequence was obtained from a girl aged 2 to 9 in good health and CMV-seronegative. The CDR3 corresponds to CAISVQGLAGTSYEQYF. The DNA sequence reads TGTGCCATCAGTGTTCAAGGTCTAGCGGGAACATCCTACGAGCAGTACTTC.